The subject of this entry is one T cell receptor (beta chain). The antigen is undetermined. The data were taken from a study of T cell responses to AZD1222 COVID-19 vaccine. Whether given at about 4 or about 12 weeks, second doses were pooled. The protocol was immunoSEQ multiplex PCR, while the TCRdb copy is restricted to in-frame clones and leaves out a portion. The table has some 79,000 clones, over 70% seen once. V dropped 0 bases and J dropped 5; count of bases not matched to a gene: 4. The germline CDR1 and CDR2 sequences are MGHRA and YSYEKL. This CDR3 is 15 amino acids long. Findings and caveats of the study: No day 14 peak samples; only post-peak repertoires were characterized.

The TCR sequence derives from an adult who received the AZD1222 COVID-19 vaccine. This sequence joins TRBV4-1 and TRBJ2-3; TRBD2 aligns across 8 bases. The sequencing used peripheral blood, collected 28 days after the second AZD1222 dose. Written as DNA, the CDR3 is TGCGCCAGCAGCCAAGATCGGGCGGGAGGAGATACGCAGTATTTT. Translation gives CASSQDRAGGDTQYF.